The 14 T cell receptor beta chains given below trace back to one sample, sequenced in a study of blood T cell repertoires in COVID-19. Clones were sequenced by immunoSEQ multiplex PCR, and TCRdb holds only the in-frame ones, with some missing. The sample carries 150,000 or so clones, roughly 88% recorded once. The specimen was peripheral blood. The source is a woman aged 60-70 years with acute or convalescent COVID-19.

The chain joins TRBV6-2 or TRBV6-3 to TRBJ2-7; D is possibly TRBD1 (6 bases). The germline V and J ends were trimmed by 6 bases and 2 bases, with 11 bases remaining between them. There are 13 residues in the CDR3. CDR1 MNHEY and CDR2 SVGEGT come from the germline V gene. The CDR3 protein is CASSGRGPYEQYF. CDR3 DNA: TGTGCCAGCAGCGGCAGGGGCCCCTACGAGCAGTACTTC.

The chain is built from TRBV6-5 and TRBJ1-1; D perhaps matches TRBD1 (5 bases). Germline CDR1 reads MNHEY; CDR2 reads SVGAGI. The CDR3 totals 13 residues. The V end was cut by 4 bases, the J end by 11 bases, with 17 bases between. For the CDR3, the DNA is TGTGCCAGCAGTTCAGAGCACACAGGTACGGCTTTCTTT. Protein product: CASSSEHTGTAFF.

J is TRBJ2-3 and V is TRBV28; TRBD1 matches 9 bases. The V gene end was trimmed by 5 bases and the J gene end by 6 bases; junction bases not matched to a gene: 9. The germline gives CDR1 MDHEN, CDR2 SYDVKM. The CDR3 contains 15 residues. CDR3 bases: TGTGCCAGCAGTCCGGGACAGGGCCTCACGGATACGCAGTATTTT. This encodes CASSPGQGLTDTQYF.

The chain combines TRBV18 with TRBJ2-3; 12 nucleotides line up with TRBD2. The germline gives CDR1 KGHSH, CDR2 LQKENI. The CDR3 has 18 residues. Losses at the gene ends were 5 bases for V and 2 bases for J; bases not matched to a gene: 11. The CDR3 bases are TGTGCCAGCTCAACGAGGGGAACTAGCGGGGGGCTCACAGATACGCAGTATTTT. It encodes CASSTRGTSGGLTDTQYF.

This chain uses TRBV18 with TRBJ2-7; D might be TRBD1 (6 bases). From germline, CDR1 is KGHSH and CDR2 LQKENI. This CDR3 contains 13 residues. The ends were cut back, 3 bases at V and 5 bases at J, with 11 bases in the middle. The DNA of the CDR3 is TGTGCCAGCTCACCCTGGACAGTGGACGAGCAGTACTTC. Its protein is CASSPWTVDEQYF.

CDR3 DNA: TGTGCCAGCAGCAAGACAGGGTATAGCAATCAGCCCCAGCATTTT. Translating it yields CASSKTGYSNQPQHF. This chain uses TRBV6-2 or TRBV6-3 with TRBJ1-5; TRBD1 agrees at 7 bases. The CDR3 sequence is 15 residues long. Germline-derived CDR1 and CDR2 are MNHEY and SVGEGT. Trimming cost V 6 bases and J 0 bases; bases outside gene matches: 5.

This clone appeared many times. This chain connects TRBV15 to TRBJ2-5; TRBD2 agrees at 7 bases. The CDR3 sequence is 13 residues long. V lost 5 bases to trimming and J lost 3 bases; unmatched junction nucleotides: 3. Germline V gene lookup returns CDR1 LNHNV and CDR2 YYDKDF (reference sequence). The CDR3 here is CATSRGREETQYF. The CDR3 region has the DNA TGTGCCACCAGCCGTGGGAGGGAAGAGACCCAGTACTTC.

The chain has TRBV9 and TRBJ1-4, with 8 bases that match TRBD1. V shed 0 bases, J shed 7 bases, and the junction held 5 bases outside the gene matches. CDR3 length: 15 amino acids. The germline V gene encodes CDR1 SGDLS and CDR2 YYNGEE. The CDR3 DNA follows: TGTGCCAGCAGCGTAGGCCAGGGGGCTTTTGAAAAACTGTTTTTT. Translated: CASSVGQGAFEKLFF.

The gene calls are TRBV5-4 and TRBJ1-4; the match to TRBD1 covers 12 bases. The V gene end was trimmed by 4 bases and the J gene end by 4 bases; junction bases not matched to a gene: 5. Per the germline V gene, CDR1 is SGHNT and CDR2 is YYREEE (reference sequence). CDR3 length: 16 amino acids. The CDR3 coding sequence is TGTGCCAGCAGCCGGGGGACAGGGGGCCTTAATGAAAAACTGTTTTTT. Its translation is CASSRGTGGLNEKLFF.

Only one count was recorded for this clone. CDR3 sequence (DNA): TGTGCCAGTAGTGGACTCTCTAACACCGGGGAGCTGTTTTTT. It translates to CASSGLSNTGELFF. This chain connects TRBV19 to TRBJ2-2; D possibly corresponds to TRBD2 (5 bases). In germline, CDR1 is LNHDA, CDR2 SQIVND (reference sequence). Trimming cost V 5 bases and J 2 bases, with 9 bases left between them. This CDR3 comprises 14 residues. The full variable domain, completed using reference TRBV19 and TRBJ2-2, is DGGITQSPKYLFRKEGQNVTLSCEQNLNHDAMYWYRQDPGQGLRLIYYSQIVNDFQKGDIAEGYSVSREKKESFPLTVTSAQKNPTAFYLCASSGLSNTGELFFGEGSRLTVL.

V gene TRBV19 combines with J gene TRBJ1-2; the D gene is possibly TRBD1 (6 bases). Germline V gives CDR1 LNHDA, CDR2 SQIVND (reference sequence). The length of the CDR3 is 14 residues. Trimming left V 5 bases short and J 8 bases short, with 18 bases between. The CDR3 DNA sequence: TGTGCCAGTAGTGTAGCAGGGGTGGACGGAGGCTACACCTTC. It is translated as CASSVAGVDGGYTF.

The chain combines TRBV11-1 with TRBJ2-7, with 7 bases identical to TRBD1. V lost 1 base and J lost 3; bases outside the gene matches: 9. The length of the CDR3 is 16 residues. Germline V gene sequence: CDR1 SGHAT, CDR2 FQDESV (reference sequence). The CDR3 loop reads CASSLEWTGTLYEQYF. The CDR3, as DNA: TGTGCCAGCAGCTTAGAATGGACAGGTACACTCTACGAGCAGTACTTC.

The V and J genes are TRBV6-2 or TRBV6-3 and TRBJ1-2; TRBD1 matches at 7 bases. From germline, CDR1 is MNHEY and CDR2 SVGEGT. Trimming cost V 0 bases and J 6 bases; bases outside gene matches: 4. There are 14 residues in the CDR3. The DNA of the CDR3 is TGTGCCAGCAGTTACTCACCGACAGGGAATGGCTACACCTTC. It yields the protein CASSYSPTGNGYTF.

In nucleotides, the CDR3 is TGTGCCAGCAGCCCCGGCGCAGCGGGGGTTTTTTTTTCGTACAATGAGCAGTTCTTC. This sequence encodes CASSPGAAGVFFSYNEQFF. V usage is TRBV7-9 and J usage is TRBJ2-1; 8 bases match TRBD2. The CDR3 loop spans 19 amino acids. CDR1 and CDR2 (germline): SEHNR, FQNEAQ (reference sequence). The V and J ends lost 5 bases and 4 bases, in that order; junction bases with no gene match: 19.